The text below deals with one T cell receptor (beta chain). No cognate antigen has been identified for it. The input lacks base qualities; no much larger clone sits a single base away. The data were obtained in a study of blood T cell repertoires in COVID-19 (TCRdb year 2020). Background for the entire study: Samples covering the acute and convalescent phases of COVID-19 were provided by collaborators in the United States, Italy and Spain. The prospective study material was composed of cDNA or gDNA derived from T cells, B-cell-depleted T cells, or PBMCs. Deeply sampled blood TCRbeta repertoires from subjects exposed to, actively infected with, or recovered from COVID-19 were included in the dataset. A freely available public database, intended as a resource for researchers studying the immune response to SARS-CoV-2, is where the repertoires were released. Samples came from the ongoing ImmuneRACE study (first 160 participants) plus 1,254 subjects from 6 global collaborators. A de-identified subject ID, COVID-19 status, age in years and sex were almost always included in the sample metadata. Where available, HLA class I and class II types were taken from metadata supplied by the sample provider and were not determined by assay-based typing.

TCRbeta CDR3 regions were amplified from genomic DNA using the immunoSEQ Assay, a bias-controlled multiplex PCR. Under the source paper's analysis protocol: Nucleated cell counts per sample were estimated from amplification of reference gene primers within the assay. Sequence reads were collapsed and filtered to measure the absolute abundance of every unique TCRbeta CDR3 rearrangement. Productive Simpson clonality was computed per sample as the square root of Simpson's diversity index over productive rearrangements. TCRdb carries this immuneACCESS record with in-frame sequences only. Its versions omit some clonotypes, under half of them owing to an unresolved V gene in the studies checked, with the rest unexplained. The V and J calls and clone size come from that table; D and trimming were worked out from the DNA. The sample table records some 290,000 clones; almost 90% of these occur just once. The ten largest clones represent roughly 10% of the sample.

What the work shows at the level of the full study, not this receptor alone: Clinical and demographic metadata were provided uncurated, with the amount varying by source and participant.

Trimming at the junction amounts to 0 bases on V and 4 bases on J, and the germline ends lie 17 bases apart. The germline V gene yields MGHRA for CDR1 and YSYEKL for CDR2. The CDR3, cysteine through phenylalanine, is 17 amino acids long. Only the CDR3 region is kept as DNA, spanning 51 bases read in frame from base 1. At one collaborating source in Seattle, patients were enrolled during active infection and were followed longitudinally through the course of disease. Each collaborating institution followed its own protocols to collect whole blood in K2EDTA tubes. For TCRbeta analysis, collaborator samples were shipped as frozen whole blood, as isolated PBMCs, or as DNA extracted from either sample type.

The chain is encoded by TRBV4-1 joined to TRBJ2-3, with TRBD1 tentatively as D gene (5 bases match). The sample consisted of peripheral blood. The receptor was derived from a woman aged 25 to 39 with COVID-19, enrolled during active disease. In nucleotides, the sequence is TGCGCCAGCAGCCAAGAGGTGTGGGGCGCGGTTCCAGATACGCAGTATTTT. Translated, it reads CASSQEVWGAVPDTQYF.